Sequencing of this T cell receptor (beta chain) was carried out in a study of T cell responses to AZD1222 COVID-19 vaccine. Study results and caveats: Seropositive status at baseline applied to only 6 or 7 AZD1222 recipients. No day 14 peak samples; only post-peak repertoires were characterized.

Libraries were prepared by immunoSEQ multiplex PCR; TCRdb keeps only in-frame clonotypes and omits some of them. The sample carries roughly 140,000 clones, approximately 91% recorded once. Comment on this clone: Its antigen is still unknown.

V gave up 3 bases and J gave up 11 bases; unmatched junction bases: 5. The CDR3 spans 12 residues. Germline CDR1 is SGHRS and CDR2 is YFSETQ. Samples with a second dose at about 4 or about 12 weeks were pooled together. This receptor was taken from an adult who received the AZD1222 COVID-19 vaccine. The chain couples TRBV5-1 to TRBJ1-1; 9 nucleotides agree with TRBD1. The sample was peripheral blood, taken 28 days after the second AZD1222 dose. The CDR3 spells CASSWTGDWAFF. For the CDR3, the DNA is TGCGCCAGCAGCTGGACAGGGGATTGGGCTTTCTTT.